Following are 22 T cell receptor beta chains from one sample sequenced in a study of human T cells and chemical hapten exposure. Using its own MiXCR run on the RACE reads, TCRdb lists one record per CDR3 protein. The table shows fewer than 300,000 distinct CDR3 sequences, with over 7.5% occurring only once. The time point was: pre-sensitization, week 0. Treatment indicated: therapeutic diphenylcyclopropenone sensitization with weekly scalp DPC. Sequenced material: whole blood, taken in connection with sensitization to the hapten diphenylcyclopropenone (DPC). The receptors were sampled from a man in his late teens or twenties with alopecia areata. Some clones in this sample may be carry-over from other donors' samples.

The J gene is TRBJ2-7, the V gene TRBV18, with 9 bases aligning to TRBD1. J lost 3 bases, V lost 4 bases, and 10 bases had no gene match. Germline V gene sequence: CDR1 KGHSH, CDR2 LQKENI. The CDR3 contains 16 residues. The DNA of the CDR3 is TGTGCCAGCTCACTTGCCCCGGGACAGGGACTCTACGAGCAGTACTTC. It is translated as CASSLAPGQGLYEQYF.

This clonotype was recorded a few times. The V and J genes are TRBV6-5 and TRBJ2-2; D remains ambiguous. The CDR3 runs 16 residues. The V gene's germline CDR1 is MNHEY and CDR2 SVGAGI. Trimming took 2 bases from V and 1 from J, leaving 11 bases between them. The CDR3 protein is CASSYGWYLNTGELFF. In DNA form, the CDR3 reads TGTGCCAGCAGTTACGGGTGGTACTTGAACACCGGGGAGCTGTTTTTT.

The chain links TRBV7-2 to TRBJ1-2, with 9 bases matching TRBD1. CDR1 is SGHTA, CDR2 FQGNSA, per germline. J gave up 2 bases and V 7 bases, and 5 bases lay outside the gene matches. This CDR3 contains 14 residues. The CDR3 region has the DNA TGTGCCAGCACCAGGGACAGGGACAACTATGGCTACACCTTC. Protein sequence: CASTRDRDNYGYTF.

Only a few counts were recorded for this clonotype. The rearrangement joins TRBV12-3 or TRBV12-4 to TRBJ1-4; D may be TRBD1 (5 bases). The CDR3 runs 15 residues. V dropped 3 bases and J dropped 7 bases, with 15 bases sitting between them. CDR3 sequence: CASSFEGLVIEKLFF. Here the CDR3 DNA reads TGTGCCAGCAGTTTTGAGGGGTTAGTAATTGAAAAACTGTTTTTT.

The CDR3 DNA reads TGTGCCAGCAGCCTTAGACCCTACTATGGCTACACCTTC. As protein: CASSLRPYYGYTF. The gene calls are TRBV3-2 and TRBJ1-2. TRBV3-2 corresponds to a pseudogene. The CDR3 is made up of 13 amino acids.

Only a few counts were recorded for this clonotype. The chain has TRBV4-1 and TRBJ2-4; maybe TRBD1 (6 bases). CDR3 length: 21 residues. With 3 bases removed from V and 3 bases from J, the gap between germline ends came to 30 bases. Per germline, CDR1 MGHRA and CDR2 YSYEKL. CDR3 nucleotides: TGCGCCAGCAGCCACCAATCATTGGACAGTTGGAGGTCTATAGGCAAAAACATTCAGTACTTC. Protein: CASSHQSLDSWRSIGKNIQYF.

This clonotype has ten or more counts. This chain links TRBV6-5 with TRBJ2-3; maybe TRBD1 (5 bases). The V end lost 0 bases, the J end lost 2 bases, and 12 bases lay between the germline ends. The CDR3 runs 16 residues. Per the germline V gene, CDR1 is MNHEY and CDR2 is SVGAGI. The CDR3 DNA is TGTGCCAGCAGTTACTCGAAAGGGGCCTACACAGATACGCAGTATTTT. The encoded protein is CASSYSKGAYTDTQYF.

This clonotype was found a few times. CDR3 nucleotides: TGTGCCAGCAGTTACGATATGGTGTCCACCGGGGAGCTGTTTTTT. This translates into CASSYDMVSTGELFF. This sequence joins TRBV6-6 and TRBJ2-2; no firm D call. In germline, CDR1 is MNHNY, CDR2 SVGAGI (reference sequence). Trimming removed 2 bases at V and 4 bases at J, with 11 bases between. The CDR3 is 15 amino acids.

The CDR3 DNA reads as TGTGCCAGCAGCCAAGGACAGGGTCGAGTGACTTTC. It yields the protein CASSQGQGRVTF. The V and J genes are TRBV3-1 and TRBJ2-6; 7 bases map to TRBD1. The CDR3 length is 12 residues. V was pared by 1 base and J by 17 bases, with 5 bases of the junction left unmatched. Germline V gene data show CDR1 as LGHDT and CDR2 as YNNKEL (reference sequence).

In its sample, this clonotype was seen a few times. The chain carries TRBV11-1 and TRBJ1-2, with D maybe TRBD1 (6 bases). V lost 5 bases and J lost 4, with 14 bases in between. This CDR3 has 14 amino acids. Germline CDR1 and CDR2: SGHAT and FQDESV (reference sequence). In DNA form, the CDR3 reads TGTGCCAGCAGCCCGAGGCAGGGGACCTATGGCTACACCTTC. This encodes CASSPRQGTYGYTF.

This clonotype has only a few counts. This chain connects TRBV5-1 to TRBJ1-3; D is uncertain. Trimming removed 0 bases at V and 0 bases at J, with 10 bases between. Germline CDR1 reads SGHRS; CDR2 reads YFSETQ. This CDR3 has 16 residues. This CDR3 reads CASSLAPADSGNTIYF. The CDR3, as DNA: TGCGCCAGCAGCTTGGCGCCAGCAGACTCTGGAAACACCATATATTTT.

The chain joins TRBV29-1 to TRBJ2-7; D unresolved. V shed 5 bases and J shed 1 base, with 9 bases lying between them. Germline-derived CDR1 and CDR2 are SQVTM and ANQGSEA. This CDR3 spans 12 amino acids. CDR3 bases: TGCAGCGTTTGGTCTGAGTCCTACGAGCAGTACTTC. Amino acid sequence: CSVWSESYEQYF.

This clonotype was recorded at least ten times. The CDR3 region is CASSYPNRGMNTEAFF. For the CDR3, the DNA is TGTGCCAGCAGTTACCCGAACAGGGGTATGAACACTGAAGCTTTCTTT. The chain has TRBV6-2 or TRBV6-3 and TRBJ1-1; 7 positions match TRBD1. The CDR3 is made up of 16 amino acids. The J segment lost 0 bases and the V segment lost 2 bases, leaving 6 bases of the junction unmatched. The germline V gene has CDR1 MNHEY and CDR2 SVGEGT.

This clonotype was seen at least ten times. The rearrangement uses TRBV5-1 and TRBJ2-4; D gene ambiguous. Germline CDR1 is SGHRS and CDR2 is YFSETQ. V shed 3 bases and J shed 2 bases, with 15 bases lying between them. The length of the CDR3 is 16 residues. CDR3 sequence reads: CASSSNWGYSKNIQYF. As DNA, the CDR3 is TGCGCCAGCAGCTCAAATTGGGGTTATTCCAAAAACATTCAGTACTTC. Drawing the rest from reference TRBV5-1 and TRBJ2-4, the complete variable domain is KAGVTQTPRYLIKTRGQQVTLSCSPISGHRSVSWYQQTPGQGLQFLFEYFSETQRNKGNFPGRFSGRQFSNSRSEMNVSTLELGDSALYLCASSSNWGYSKNIQYFGAGTRLSVL.

This clonotype was detected many times. This chain uses TRBV12-3 or TRBV12-4 with TRBJ1-5; D might be TRBD1 (6 bases). Trimming shortened V by 6 bases and J by 2 bases, and 11 bases separated the two germline ends. The CDR3 consists of 14 residues. The CDR3 bases are TGTGCCAGCAGCCTCCGACAGGGCAATCAGCCCCAGCATTTT. Translating gives CASSLRQGNQPQHF.

This clonotype appeared a few times. The chain is built from TRBV20-1 and TRBJ1-2; 10 bases align to TRBD1. The CDR3 is 14 residues long. With 0 bases clipped from V and 8 bases from J, the junction kept 6 bases outside the gene matches. Looked up from germline, CDR1 is DFQATT and CDR2 is SNEGSKA (reference sequence). CDR3 in amino acids: CSARERQGASGYTF. CDR3 DNA sequence: TGCAGTGCTAGAGAGAGACAGGGGGCGAGCGGCTACACCTTC.

This clonotype was seen more than once but under ten times. The CDR3 end shows no conserved phenylalanine or tryptophan, and so a read error is likely. The limits of the CDR3 on the DNA are not certain, so only TCRdb's listed CDR3 is given. The CDR3 spells CASSLIAERS. J is TRBJ1-2 and V is TRBV5-5. Germline V CDR1 and CDR2: SGHKS, YYEKEE (reference sequence). A total of 10 residues make up the CDR3, ends included.

This clonotype has at least ten counts. The chain employs TRBV3-1 and TRBJ2-7, with D unclear. The V end lost 2 bases, the J end lost 2 bases, and 7 bases lay between the germline ends. In germline, CDR1 is LGHDT, CDR2 YNNKEL (reference sequence). There are 13 residues in the CDR3. The CDR3 reads CASSQRVPYEQYF. CDR3 bases: TGTGCCAGCAGCCAAAGAGTTCCCTACGAGCAGTACTTC.

This rearrangement joins TRBV5-5 to TRBJ2-1; 11 bases line up with TRBD2. Germline V CDR1 and CDR2: SGHKS, YYEKEE (reference sequence). The CDR3 consists of 17 residues. The J segment lost 8 bases and the V segment lost 3 bases, leaving 13 bases of the junction unmatched. CDR3 DNA: TGTGCCAGCAGCTCTCTGACCGTAGCGGGGGGGCCCGATGAGCAGTTCTTC. It is translated as CASSSLTVAGGPDEQFF.

This clonotype was recorded at least ten times. The chain recombines TRBV4-3 with TRBJ1-3; no clear D gene. V was pared by 3 bases and J by 2 bases, with 14 bases between. This CDR3 has 16 amino acids. Per germline, CDR1 LGHNA and CDR2 YSLEER. The CDR3, as DNA: TGCGCCAGCAGCCACGGTCGGAGTCGACCTGGAAACACCATATATTTT. It yields the protein CASSHGRSRPGNTIYF.

The J gene is TRBJ2-3, the V gene TRBV20-1, with D tentatively TRBD2 (7 bases). The germline V gene encodes CDR1 DFQATT and CDR2 SNEGSKA (reference sequence). The CDR3 is 15 amino acids. CDR3 region: CRTGRDYQPPDTQYF. The CDR3 coding sequence is TGCAGGACAGGCCGGGACTACCAGCCCCCAGATACGCAGTATTTT.

This clonotype was seen at least ten times. V gene TRBV20-1 combines with J gene TRBJ2-2, with a tentative D call TRBD1 (6 bases). Germline V CDR1 and CDR2: DFQATT, SNEGSKA (reference sequence). The CDR3 totals 11 residues. This CDR3 reads CGTTGPGELFF. CDR3 bases: TGCGGGACAACGGGGCCCGGGGAGCTGTTTTTT.